This passage covers 8 T cell receptor beta chains from one sample sequenced in a study of cytomegalovirus exposure and HLA in healthy donors. This PCR relied on a set of 60 Vbeta primers and 13 Jbeta primers. Clones were read by immunoSEQ multiplex PCR, and TCRdb kept only the in-frame ones, dropping some. The clone table shows roughly 190,000 clones, with the ten largest holding approximately 6.9%. The specimen was PBMCs. These TCRs come from a man between 25 and 39 years old in good health and CMV-seronegative.

The chain recombines TRBV27 with TRBJ2-7, with 7 nucleotides matching TRBD1. CDR1 and CDR2 from the germline V gene are MNHEY and SMNVEV (reference sequence). V lost 7 bases and J lost 1; bases outside the gene matches: 10. The CDR3 consists of 15 residues. As DNA, the CDR3 is TGTGCCAGCACCCGAAGGCCCAGGGGGTCCTACGAGCAGTACTTC. This encodes CASTRRPRGSYEQYF.

This chain links TRBV6-1 with TRBJ1-3; TRBD1 agrees at 7 bases. V dropped 3 bases and J dropped 7; count of bases not matched to a gene: 6. In germline, CDR1 is MNHNS, CDR2 SASEGT. The CDR3 length is 14 residues. The CDR3 coding sequence is TGTGCCAGCAGTGAGACAGGGAGTAGGAACACCATATATTTT. Translated: CASSETGSRNTIYF.

The chain uses TRBV28 and TRBJ2-4; 9 bases are shared with TRBD1. The CDR3 is 15 residues long. J gave up 3 bases and V 9 bases, and 9 bases lay outside the gene matches. Germline V gene data show CDR1 as MDHEN and CDR2 as SYDVKM. DNA of the CDR3: TGTGCCAGTCTTACAGGGGGCCGAGGCAAAAACATTCAGTACTTC. It codes for CASLTGGRGKNIQYF.

The chain uses TRBV25-1 and TRBJ2-3, with a weak D call TRBD1 (6 bases). From germline, CDR1 is MGHDK and CDR2 SYGVNS. V lost 2 bases, J lost 4 bases, and 19 bases lay in between. The CDR3 consists of 17 residues. Here the CDR3 reads CASSEGGQTVVADTQYF. CDR3 bases: TGTGCCAGCAGTGAAGGGGGCCAGACCGTCGTCGCAGATACGCAGTATTTT.

The chain uses TRBV4-1 and TRBJ2-7; maybe TRBD1 (5 bases). The V gene's germline CDR1 is MGHRA and CDR2 YSYEKL. Trimming cost V 4 bases and J 2 bases, with 33 bases left between them. This CDR3 comprises 21 residues. The CDR3 spells CASSPHEVLLKGLGRPYEQYF. The DNA of the CDR3 is TGCGCCAGCAGCCCCCACGAAGTCCTTCTGAAGGGGTTAGGCCGACCCTACGAGCAGTACTTC.

The chain combines TRBV10-3 with TRBJ1-3, with D unresolved. The V end was cut by 0 bases, the J end by 0 bases, with 3 bases between. This CDR3 has 14 residues. From germline, CDR1 is ENHRY and CDR2 SYGVKD. The CDR3 DNA is TGTGCCATCAGTGAGTCCATCTCTGGAAACACCATATATTTT. Translation: CAISESISGNTIYF.

The chain is built from TRBV15 and TRBJ2-6; tentative D call: TRBD2 (5 bases). CDR1 and CDR2 (germline): LNHNV, YYDKDF (reference sequence). Deletions cut 0 bases from V and 0 bases from J, with 9 bases between. The CDR3 consists of 17 residues. The CDR3 is CATSREADGSGANVLTF. In DNA, the CDR3 is TGTGCCACCAGCAGAGAAGCGGACGGCTCTGGGGCCAACGTCCTGACTTTC.

The rearrangement links TRBV5-1 to TRBJ2-5, with 13 bases matching TRBD2. The germline V gene has CDR1 SGHRS and CDR2 YFSETQ. V shed 4 bases and J 2 bases; nucleotides not matched to a gene: 5. The CDR3 sequence is 16 residues long. In DNA form, the CDR3 reads TGCGCCAGCAGCATAGGGACTAGCGGGGAACAAGAGACCCAGTACTTC. This gives the protein CASSIGTSGEQETQYF. Full variable domain (outside the CDR3, taken from reference TRBV5-1 and TRBJ2-5): KAGVTQTPRYLIKTRGQQVTLSCSPISGHRSVSWYQQTPGQGLQFLFEYFSETQRNKGNFPGRFSGRQFSNSRSEMNVSTLELGDSALYLCASSIGTSGEQETQYFGPGTRLLVL.